Listed below are T cell receptor beta chains from one sample, sequenced in a study of cytomegalovirus exposure and HLA in healthy donors. Sequencing was performed with immunoSEQ multiplex PCR; in TCRdb, only in-frame clones are kept and a portion is missing. The data show roughly 150,000 clones, roughly 10% seen once. Sequencing used PBMCs. All receptors derive from a male donor in good health and CMV-seronegative. Both conserved end residues are part of each CDR3. The D gene is left open where the match is weak. Clone size is given for some rows only: seen once, a few or many times, or a class if the clone is expanded.

TRBV10-3,NA,TRBJ1-5,NA,CAISGTQSNQPQHF,TGTGCCATCAGTGGGACACAAAGCAATCAGCCCCAGCATTTT
TRBV28,NA,TRBJ1-1,few,CASSPRVGGTEAFF,TGTGCCAGCAGTCCACGGGTAGGTGGGACTGAAGCTTTCTTT
TRBV9,NA,TRBJ1-1,NA,CASSTTPSSTEAFF,TGTGCCAGCAGCACGACACCTTCGTCAACTGAAGCTTTCTTT
TRBV5-1,NA,TRBJ1-2,NA,CASSLGASAGLYGYTF,TGCGCCAGCAGCTTGGGGGCATCGGCAGGTCTCTATGGCTACACCTTC
TRBV19,TRBD2,TRBJ2-1,few,CASSVPSGLAGEYNEQFF,TGTGCCAGTAGTGTACCTTCGGGACTAGCGGGAGAGTACAATGAGCAGTTCTTC
TRBV15,TRBD2,TRBJ2-1,few,CATSRGGGAYNEQFF,TGTGCCACCAGCAGAGGCGGGGGGGCCTACAATGAGCAGTTCTTC
TRBV7-9,NA,TRBJ1-2,few,CASSSRQAASGYTF,TGTGCCAGCAGTTCAAGACAGGCCGCGAGCGGCTACACCTTC
TRBV9,TRBD1,TRBJ2-1,NA,CASSVGGQYSYNEQFF,TGTGCCAGCAGCGTAGGGGGACAGTACTCCTACAATGAGCAGTTCTTC
TRBV6-5,TRBD1,TRBJ2-3,NA,CASSWTGGGDTQYF,TGTGCCAGCAGCTGGACAGGGGGCGGAGATACGCAGTATTTT
TRBV4-1,TRBD2,TRBJ2-7,NA,CASSHGTSELNEQYF,TGCGCCAGCAGCCATGGAACTAGCGAGTTAAACGAGCAGTACTTC
TRBV7-9,NA,TRBJ2-7,NA,CASSLEGRAAYEQYF,TGTGCCAGCAGCTTAGAGGGCAGGGCAGCCTACGAGCAGTACTTC
TRBV5-4,NA,TRBJ2-3,NA,CASSSRDTSTDTQYF,TGTGCCAGCAGCTCCCGGGACACGAGCACAGATACGCAGTATTTT
TRBV6-1,TRBD2,TRBJ2-3,NA,CASSSTSALTDTQYF,TGTGCCAGCAGTTCAACTAGCGCCCTCACAGATACGCAGTATTTT
TRBV14,NA,TRBJ1-5,few,CASSLRGSNQPQHF,TGTGCCAGCAGCCTCAGGGGTAGCAATCAGCCCCAGCATTTT